This TCR beta chain is from a study of T-cell reconstitution after alpha-beta-depleted transplantation in children (dated by TCRdb to 2016 to 2017). In the study overall: Using TCR repertoire profiling, the study quantitatively followed how T-cell immune reconstitution unfolded in children after TCRalphabeta/CD19-depleted allogeneic hematopoietic cell transplantation.

V is pared back by 0 bases and J by 7 bases, with 10 bases lying between the germline termini. Counted from cysteine to phenylalanine, this CDR3 has 13 amino acids. Only CDR3 DNA is held: 39 bases, read in frame from base 1. From the germline V gene, CDR1 is SGHRS and CDR2 is YFSETQ. This clonotype has at least ten counts. The antigen it binds to is not known. No base quality information exists; no much larger clone differs at one position. Per the publication, the treatment or condition label means: allogeneic hematopoietic cell transplantation with graft depleted of TCRalphabeta T cells and CD19 B cells. Transplant recipients were children who received TCRalphabeta/CD19-depleted allogeneic hematopoietic cell grafts. Libraries were constructed by PCR. Instrument used: Illumina HiSeq 2500. Molecular barcoding was employed in the preparation of TCR libraries, with unique molecular identifiers being used to normalize TCRbeta repertoire quantification. Clones were called with MiXCR by TCRdb after fastp trimmed the public reads at Q25, and only in-frame beta chains were retained. Duplicate CDR3 protein sequences are folded into a single record with the most common DNA and genes. For this sample the table gives 450,000 to 600,000 distinct CDR3 sequences, of which more than 9% were detected only once. The top ten constitute around 2% of the sample.

The paper as a whole reports these results and caveats: Over subsequent months, a decline in hyperexpanded clone frequencies was noted, and after one year, T-cell counts and TCRbeta diversity were mostly ascribed to newly produced T cells. In some patients, the high TCRbeta diversity seen at day 60 was put down to recipient T cells and intrathymic progenitors that had survived conditioning. Apparently early alphabetaT-cell count recovery about two months after transplant reportedly relied on only several hundred rapidly expanded clones derived from non-depleted graft cells.

In this chain, TRBV5-1 is recombined with TRBJ1-1; the D gene cannot be named for sure. The sequences come from PBMCs, collected before TCRalphabeta/CD19-depleted stem cell transplant. The TCR sequence derives from a child aged 2 to 10 with inherited bone marrow failure, due to receive a stem cell transplant. CDR3 region: CASSLGYRREAFF. The sequence in DNA is TGCGCCAGCAGCTTGGGATATCGCCGTGAAGCTTTCTTT.